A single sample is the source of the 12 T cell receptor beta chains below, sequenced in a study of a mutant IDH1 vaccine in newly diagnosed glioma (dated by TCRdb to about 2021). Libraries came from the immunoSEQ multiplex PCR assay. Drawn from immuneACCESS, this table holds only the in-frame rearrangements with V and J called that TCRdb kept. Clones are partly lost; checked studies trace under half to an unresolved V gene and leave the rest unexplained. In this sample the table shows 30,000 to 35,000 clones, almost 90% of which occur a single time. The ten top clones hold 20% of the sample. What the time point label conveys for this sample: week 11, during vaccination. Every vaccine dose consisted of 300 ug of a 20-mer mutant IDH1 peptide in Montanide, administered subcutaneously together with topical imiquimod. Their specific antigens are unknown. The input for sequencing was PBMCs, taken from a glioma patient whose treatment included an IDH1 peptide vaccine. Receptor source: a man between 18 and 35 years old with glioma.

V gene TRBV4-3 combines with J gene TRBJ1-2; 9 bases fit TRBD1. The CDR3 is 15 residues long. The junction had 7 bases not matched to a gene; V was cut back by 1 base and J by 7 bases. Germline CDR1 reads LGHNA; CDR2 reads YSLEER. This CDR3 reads CASSQAGTGTSGYTF. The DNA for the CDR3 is TGCGCCAGCAGCCAAGCCGGGACAGGGACGAGTGGCTACACCTTC.

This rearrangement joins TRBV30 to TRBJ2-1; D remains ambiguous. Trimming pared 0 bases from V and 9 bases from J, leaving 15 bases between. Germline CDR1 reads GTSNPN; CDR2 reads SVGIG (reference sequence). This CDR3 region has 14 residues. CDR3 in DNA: TGTGCCTGGAGTGTATCGTTCCCTGGGGTTGAGCAGTTCTTC. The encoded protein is CAWSVSFPGVEQFF.

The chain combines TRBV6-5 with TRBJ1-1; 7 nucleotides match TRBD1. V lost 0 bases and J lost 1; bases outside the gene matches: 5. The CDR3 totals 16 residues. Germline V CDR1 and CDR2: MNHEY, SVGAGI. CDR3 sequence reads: CASSYSRGTTNTEAFF. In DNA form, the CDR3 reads TGTGCCAGCAGTTACTCCAGGGGGACAACGAACACTGAAGCTTTCTTT.

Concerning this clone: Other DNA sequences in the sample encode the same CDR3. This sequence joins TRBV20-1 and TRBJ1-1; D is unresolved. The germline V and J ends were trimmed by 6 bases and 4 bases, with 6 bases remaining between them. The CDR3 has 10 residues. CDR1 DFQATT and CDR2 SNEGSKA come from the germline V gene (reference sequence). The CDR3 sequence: CSALGTEAFF. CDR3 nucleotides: TGCAGTGCCCTAGGCACTGAAGCTTTCTTT.

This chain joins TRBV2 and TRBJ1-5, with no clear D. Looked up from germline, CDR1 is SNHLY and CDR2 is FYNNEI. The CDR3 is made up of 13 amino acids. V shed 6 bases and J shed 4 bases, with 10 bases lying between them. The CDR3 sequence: CASRNSLNQPQHF. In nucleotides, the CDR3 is TGTGCCAGCAGAAACAGCCTTAATCAGCCCCAGCATTTT.

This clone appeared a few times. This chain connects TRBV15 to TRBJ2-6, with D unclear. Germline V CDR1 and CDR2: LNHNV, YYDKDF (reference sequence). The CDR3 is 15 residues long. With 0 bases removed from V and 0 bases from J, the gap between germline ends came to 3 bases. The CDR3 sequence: CATSRDNSGANVLTF. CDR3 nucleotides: TGTGCCACCAGCAGAGACAACTCTGGGGCCAACGTCCTGACTTTC.

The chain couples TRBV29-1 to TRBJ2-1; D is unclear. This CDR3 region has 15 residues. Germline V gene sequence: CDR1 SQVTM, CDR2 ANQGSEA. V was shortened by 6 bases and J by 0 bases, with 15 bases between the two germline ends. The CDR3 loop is CSVLGVTSSYNEQFF. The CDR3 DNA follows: TGCAGCGTCCTGGGCGTGACGAGCTCCTACAATGAGCAGTTCTTC.

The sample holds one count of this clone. DNA for the CDR3: TGTGCCAGCAGCTTAGCGTCCTGGCAGGGGGTAACCTACGAGCAGTACTTC. Translated: CASSLASWQGVTYEQYF. The V and J genes are TRBV7-2 and TRBJ2-7; TRBD1 matches at 7 bases. The germline gives CDR1 SGHTA, CDR2 FQGNSA. J gave up 2 bases and V 0 bases, and 10 bases lay outside the gene matches. The CDR3 is 17 amino acids.

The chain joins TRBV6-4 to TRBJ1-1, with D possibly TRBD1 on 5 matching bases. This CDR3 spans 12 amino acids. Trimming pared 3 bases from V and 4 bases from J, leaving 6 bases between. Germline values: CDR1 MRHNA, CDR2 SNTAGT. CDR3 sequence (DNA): TGTGCCAGCAGTGATGGGGGCACTGAAGCTTTCTTT. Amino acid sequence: CASSDGGTEAFF.

The CDR3 reads CASTYGGSSYGYTF. In nucleotides, the CDR3 is TGTGCCAGCACCTACGGGGGTTCCTCCTATGGCTACACCTTC. V is TRBV6-5 and J is TRBJ1-2; tentative D call: TRBD1 (5 bases). Deletions cut 7 bases from V and 4 bases from J, with 16 bases between. CDR1 is MNHEY and CDR2 is SVGAGI in the germline V gene. The CDR3 totals 14 residues.

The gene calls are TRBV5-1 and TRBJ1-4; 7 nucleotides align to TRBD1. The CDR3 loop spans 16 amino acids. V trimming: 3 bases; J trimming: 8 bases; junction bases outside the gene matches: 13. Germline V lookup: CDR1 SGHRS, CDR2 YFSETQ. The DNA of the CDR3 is TGCGCCAGCAGCTCCCACTTCCGGGACAGACCCGAAAAACTGTTTTTT. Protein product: CASSSHFRDRPEKLFF.

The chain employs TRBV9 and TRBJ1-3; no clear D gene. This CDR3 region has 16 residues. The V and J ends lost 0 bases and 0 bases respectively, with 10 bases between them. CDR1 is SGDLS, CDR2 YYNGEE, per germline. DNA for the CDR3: TGTGCCAGCAGCGTAGGGGAGGCAGTCTCTGGAAACACCATATATTTT. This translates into CASSVGEAVSGNTIYF.